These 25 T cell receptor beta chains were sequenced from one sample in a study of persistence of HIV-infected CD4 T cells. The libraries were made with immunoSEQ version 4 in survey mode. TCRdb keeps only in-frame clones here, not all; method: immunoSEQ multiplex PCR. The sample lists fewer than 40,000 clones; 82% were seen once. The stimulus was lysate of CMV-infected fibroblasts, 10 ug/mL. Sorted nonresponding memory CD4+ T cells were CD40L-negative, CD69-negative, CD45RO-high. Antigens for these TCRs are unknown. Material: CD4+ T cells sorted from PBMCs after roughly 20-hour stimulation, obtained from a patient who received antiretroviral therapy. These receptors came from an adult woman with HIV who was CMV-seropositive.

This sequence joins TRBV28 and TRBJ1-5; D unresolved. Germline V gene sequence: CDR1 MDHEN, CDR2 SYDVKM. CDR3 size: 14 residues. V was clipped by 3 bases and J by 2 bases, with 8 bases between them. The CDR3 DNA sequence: TGTGCCAGCAGTTTCGGTGCTGGCAATCAGCCCCAGCATTTT. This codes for CASSFGAGNQPQHF.

CDR3 protein: CASSIDLGTVWNQPQHF. CDR3 sequence (DNA): TGTGCCAGTAGTATAGATCTCGGGACAGTATGGAATCAGCCCCAGCATTTT. The chain is built from TRBV19 and TRBJ1-5; 7 nucleotides line up with TRBD1. The germline gives CDR1 LNHDA, CDR2 SQIVND (reference sequence). V was pared by 0 bases and J by 4 bases, with 9 bases of the junction left unmatched. There are 17 residues in the CDR3.

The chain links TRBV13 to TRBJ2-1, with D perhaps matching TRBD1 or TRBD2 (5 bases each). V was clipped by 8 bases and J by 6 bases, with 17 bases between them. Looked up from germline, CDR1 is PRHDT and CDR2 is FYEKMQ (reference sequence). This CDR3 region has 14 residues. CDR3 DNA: TGTGCCAGCTCAGCGGACGCTGGGGGCAATGAGCAGTTCTTC. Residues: CASSADAGGNEQFF.

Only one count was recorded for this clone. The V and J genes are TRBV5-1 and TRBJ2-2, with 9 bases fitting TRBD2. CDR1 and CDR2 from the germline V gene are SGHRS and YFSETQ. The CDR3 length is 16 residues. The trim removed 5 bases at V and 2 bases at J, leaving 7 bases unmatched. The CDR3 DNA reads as TGCGCCAGCAGACCAGGACTAGCGATAAACACCGGGGAGCTGTTTTTT. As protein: CASRPGLAINTGELFF.

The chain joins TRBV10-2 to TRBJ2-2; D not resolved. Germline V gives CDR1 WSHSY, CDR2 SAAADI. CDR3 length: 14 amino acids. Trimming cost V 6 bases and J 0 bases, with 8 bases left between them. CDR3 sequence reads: CASSRQSNTGELFF. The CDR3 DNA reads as TGCGCCAGCAGCCGGCAGTCGAACACCGGGGAGCTGTTTTTT.

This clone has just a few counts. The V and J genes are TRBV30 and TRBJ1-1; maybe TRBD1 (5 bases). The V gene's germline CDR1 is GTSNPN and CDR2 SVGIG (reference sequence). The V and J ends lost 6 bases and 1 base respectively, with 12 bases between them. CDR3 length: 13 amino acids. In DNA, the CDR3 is TGTGCCTGCCGGGGGATCACGAACACTGAAGCTTTCTTT. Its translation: CACRGITNTEAFF. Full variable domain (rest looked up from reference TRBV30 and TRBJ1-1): SQTIHQWPATLVQPVGSPLSLECTVEGTSNPNLYWYRQAAGRGLQLLFYSVGIGQISSEVPQNLSASRPQDRQFILSSKKLLLSDSGFYLCACRGITNTEAFFGQGTRLTVV.

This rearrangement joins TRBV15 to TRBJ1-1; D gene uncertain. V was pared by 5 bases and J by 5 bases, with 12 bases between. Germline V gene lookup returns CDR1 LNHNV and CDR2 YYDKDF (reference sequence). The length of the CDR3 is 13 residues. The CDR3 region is CATSLRRGTEAFF. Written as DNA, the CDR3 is TGTGCCACCAGCCTCCGGCGGGGAACTGAAGCTTTCTTT.

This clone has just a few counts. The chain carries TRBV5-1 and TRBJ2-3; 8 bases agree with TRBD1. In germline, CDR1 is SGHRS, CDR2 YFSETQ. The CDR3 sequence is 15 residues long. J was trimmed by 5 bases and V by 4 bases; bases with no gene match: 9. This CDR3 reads CASSVQGVGKDTQYF. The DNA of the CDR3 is TGCGCCAGCAGCGTACAGGGGGTTGGGAAAGATACGCAGTATTTT.

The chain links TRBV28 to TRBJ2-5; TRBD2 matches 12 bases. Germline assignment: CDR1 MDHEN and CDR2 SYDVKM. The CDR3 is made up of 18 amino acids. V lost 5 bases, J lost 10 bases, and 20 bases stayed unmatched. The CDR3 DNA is TGTGCCAGCAGTACCCATGGTGGGGGACTAGCGGGTCTGGCCGGCCAGTACTTC. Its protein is CASSTHGGGLAGLAGQYF. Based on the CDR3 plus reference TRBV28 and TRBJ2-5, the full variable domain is DVKVTQSSRYLVKRTGEKVFLECVQDMDHENMFWYRQDPGLGLRLIYFSYDVKMKEKGDIPEGYSVSREKKERFSLILESASTNQTSMYLCASSTHGGGLAGLAGQYFGPGTRLLVL.

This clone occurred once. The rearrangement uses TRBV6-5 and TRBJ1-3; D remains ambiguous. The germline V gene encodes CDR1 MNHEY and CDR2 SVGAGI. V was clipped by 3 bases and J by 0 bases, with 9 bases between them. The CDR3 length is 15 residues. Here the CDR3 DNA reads TGTGCCAGCAGTTATCGGTGGCACTCTGGAAACACCATATATTTT. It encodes CASSYRWHSGNTIYF.

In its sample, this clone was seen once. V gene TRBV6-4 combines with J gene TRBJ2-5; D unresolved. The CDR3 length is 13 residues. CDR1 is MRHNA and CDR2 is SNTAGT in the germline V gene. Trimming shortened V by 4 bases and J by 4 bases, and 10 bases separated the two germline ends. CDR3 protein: CASSASSTETQYF. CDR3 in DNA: TGTGCCAGCAGTGCATCCTCAACAGAGACCCAGTACTTC.

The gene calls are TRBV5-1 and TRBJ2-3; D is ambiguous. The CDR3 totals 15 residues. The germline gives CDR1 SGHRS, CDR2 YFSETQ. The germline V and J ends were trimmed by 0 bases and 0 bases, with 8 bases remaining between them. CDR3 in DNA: TGCGCCAGCAGCTTGGGGTCAGCTAGCACAGATACGCAGTATTTT. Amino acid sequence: CASSLGSASTDTQYF.

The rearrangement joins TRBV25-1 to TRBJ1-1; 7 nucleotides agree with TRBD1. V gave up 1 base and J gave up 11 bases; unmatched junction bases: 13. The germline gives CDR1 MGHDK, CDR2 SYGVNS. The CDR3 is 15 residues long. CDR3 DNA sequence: TGTGCCAGCAGTGAATCGAGCAGGGGGGCAAGGCGGGCTTTCTTT. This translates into CASSESSRGARRAFF.

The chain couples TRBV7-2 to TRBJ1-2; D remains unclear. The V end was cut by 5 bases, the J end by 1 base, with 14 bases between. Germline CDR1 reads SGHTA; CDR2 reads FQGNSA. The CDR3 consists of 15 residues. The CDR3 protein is CASSAQVGSNYGYTF. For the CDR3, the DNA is TGTGCCAGCAGCGCGCAGGTTGGGAGTAACTATGGCTACACCTTC.

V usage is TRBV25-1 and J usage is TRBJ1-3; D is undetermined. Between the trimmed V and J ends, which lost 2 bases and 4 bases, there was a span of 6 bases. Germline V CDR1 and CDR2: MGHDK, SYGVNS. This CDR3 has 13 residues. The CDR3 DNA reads TGTGCCAGCAGTGAACCAGGAGGAAACACCATATATTTT. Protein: CASSEPGGNTIYF.

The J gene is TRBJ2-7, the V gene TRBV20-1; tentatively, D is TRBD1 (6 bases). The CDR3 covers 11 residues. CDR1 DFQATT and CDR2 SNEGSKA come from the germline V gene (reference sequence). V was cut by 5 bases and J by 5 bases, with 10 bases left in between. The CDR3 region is CSASQGNEQYF. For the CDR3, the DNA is TGCAGTGCTTCACAGGGAAACGAGCAGTACTTC.

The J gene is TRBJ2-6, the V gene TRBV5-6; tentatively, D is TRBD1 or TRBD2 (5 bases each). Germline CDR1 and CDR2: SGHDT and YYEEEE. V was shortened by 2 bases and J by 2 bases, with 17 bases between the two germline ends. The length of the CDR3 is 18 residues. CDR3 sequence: CASSLSWQGAAGANVLTF. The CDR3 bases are TGTGCCAGCAGCTTAAGTTGGCAGGGAGCAGCTGGGGCCAACGTCCTGACTTTC.

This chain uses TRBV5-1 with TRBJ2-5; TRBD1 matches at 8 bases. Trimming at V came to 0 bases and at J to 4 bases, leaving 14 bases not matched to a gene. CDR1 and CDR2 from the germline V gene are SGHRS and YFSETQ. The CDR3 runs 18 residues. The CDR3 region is CASSLASIGQGVGETQYF. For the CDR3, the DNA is TGCGCCAGCAGCTTGGCCTCTATCGGACAGGGAGTAGGAGAGACCCAGTACTTC.

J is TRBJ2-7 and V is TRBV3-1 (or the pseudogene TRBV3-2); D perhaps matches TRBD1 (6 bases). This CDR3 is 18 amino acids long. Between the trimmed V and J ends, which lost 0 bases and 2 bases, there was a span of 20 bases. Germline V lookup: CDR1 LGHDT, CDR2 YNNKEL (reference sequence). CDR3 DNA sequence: TGTGCCAGCAGCCAAGATCTGCCTATGTGGGGGCAAGCCTACGAGCAGTACTTC. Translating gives CASSQDLPMWGQAYEQYF.

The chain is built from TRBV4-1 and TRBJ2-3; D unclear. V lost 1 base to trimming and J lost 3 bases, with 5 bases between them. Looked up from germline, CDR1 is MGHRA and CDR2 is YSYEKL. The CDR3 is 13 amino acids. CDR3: CASSQGQTDTQYF. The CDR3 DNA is TGCGCCAGCAGCCAAGGGCAGACAGATACGCAGTATTTT.

This CDR3 reads CASSLVTGELFF. The CDR3 DNA is TGTGCCAGCAGCTTAGTTACCGGGGAGCTGTTTTTT. V is TRBV7-2 and J is TRBJ2-2, with no clear D. CDR3 length: 12 amino acids. Trimming pared 1 base from V and 5 bases from J, leaving 2 bases between. Germline assignment: CDR1 SGHTA and CDR2 FQGNSA.

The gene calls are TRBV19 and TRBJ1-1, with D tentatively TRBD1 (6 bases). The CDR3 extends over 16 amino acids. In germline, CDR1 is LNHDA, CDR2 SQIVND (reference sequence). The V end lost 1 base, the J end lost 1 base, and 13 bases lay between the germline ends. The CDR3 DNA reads TGTGCCAGTAGTATAGGACTTGACAGGCAGAACACTGAAGCTTTCTTT. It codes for CASSIGLDRQNTEAFF.

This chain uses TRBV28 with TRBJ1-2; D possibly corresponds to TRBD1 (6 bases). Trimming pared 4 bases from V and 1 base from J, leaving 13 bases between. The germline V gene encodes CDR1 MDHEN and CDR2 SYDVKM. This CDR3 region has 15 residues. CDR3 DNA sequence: TGTGCCAGCAGTTCGGGTGGACAGATTAACTATGGCTACACCTTC. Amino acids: CASSSGGQINYGYTF.

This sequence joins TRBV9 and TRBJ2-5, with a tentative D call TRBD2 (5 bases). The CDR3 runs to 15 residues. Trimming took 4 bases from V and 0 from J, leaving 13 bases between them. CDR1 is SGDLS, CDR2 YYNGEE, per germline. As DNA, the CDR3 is TGTGCCAGCAGCCCCTTTGTCGGGAACCAAGAGACCCAGTACTTC. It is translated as CASSPFVGNQETQYF.

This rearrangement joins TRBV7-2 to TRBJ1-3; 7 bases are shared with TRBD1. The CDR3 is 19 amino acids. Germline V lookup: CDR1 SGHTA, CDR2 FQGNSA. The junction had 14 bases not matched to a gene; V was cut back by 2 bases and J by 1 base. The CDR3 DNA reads TGTGCCAGCAGCTTAAGACTCCTCTCCTTACAGGGGTCTGGAAACACCATATATTTT. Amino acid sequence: CASSLRLLSLQGSGNTIYF.